These 30 T cell receptor beta chains came from one sample sequenced in a study of blood T cell repertoires in COVID-19. Assay: immunoSEQ multiplex PCR; the TCRdb copy retains only in-frame clones and omits some. Here the sample spans 130,000 to 150,000 clones, roughly 87% being singletons. Source material: peripheral blood. The receptors derive from a man between 65 and 79 years old with acute or convalescent COVID-19.

The chain is built from TRBV10-3 and TRBJ2-1; TRBD1 matches at 8 bases. With 0 bases clipped from V and 2 bases from J, the junction kept 3 bases outside the gene matches. The germline V gene has CDR1 ENHRY and CDR2 SYGVKD. The CDR3 loop spans 16 amino acids. The CDR3 DNA follows: TGTGCCATCAGTGAGTCCACGGGACAGGCCTACAATGAGCAGTTCTTC. Translating gives CAISESTGQAYNEQFF.

This chain links TRBV5-4 with TRBJ2-7; possible D gene TRBD1, 5 bases. Trimming removed 4 bases at V and 6 bases at J, with 14 bases between. Germline-derived CDR1 and CDR2 are SGHNT and YYREEE (reference sequence). This CDR3 region has 13 residues. CDR3 protein: CASSPGQGPEQYF. In nucleotides, the CDR3 is TGTGCCAGCAGCCCGGGTCAGGGCCCCGAGCAGTACTTC.

Notes on this clone: The same CDR3 also results from other DNA sequences found in this sample. The chain recombines TRBV6-5 with TRBJ1-6, with TRBD1 identical over 9 bases. CDR3 size: 13 residues. The V and J ends lost 6 bases and 10 bases, in that order; junction bases with no gene match: 4. Per the germline V gene, CDR1 is MNHEY and CDR2 is SVGAGI. The CDR3 here is CASSRDRDSPLHF. Here the CDR3 DNA reads TGTGCCAGCAGCCGGGACAGGGACTCACCCCTCCACTTT.

The chain uses TRBV2 and TRBJ1-5, with a weak D call TRBD1 (5 bases). Trimming shortened V by 5 bases and J by 4 bases, and 15 bases separated the two germline ends. Germline V lookup: CDR1 SNHLY, CDR2 FYNNEI. This CDR3 spans 15 amino acids. The chain's CDR3 is CASSSTDRRNQPQHF. The DNA for the CDR3 is TGTGCCAGCAGTTCTACCGACAGACGAAATCAGCCCCAGCATTTT.

This chain uses TRBV6-5 with TRBJ2-7; D is ambiguous. V gave up 7 bases and J gave up 3 bases, with 13 bases separating them. The CDR3 is made up of 13 amino acids. Per the germline V gene, CDR1 is MNHEY and CDR2 is SVGAGI. CDR3 region: CASMASGNYEQYF. The DNA of the CDR3 is TGTGCCAGCATGGCCTCAGGCAACTACGAGCAGTACTTC.

The J gene is TRBJ1-5, the V gene TRBV6-1; possibly TRBD1 for D (5 bases). CDR1 is MNHNS and CDR2 is SASEGT in the germline V gene. Trimming cost V 3 bases and J 2 bases, with 11 bases left between them. This CDR3 is built from 15 residues. CDR3 region: CASSDVTGGNQPQHF. The CDR3 DNA follows: TGTGCCAGCAGTGATGTAACAGGAGGCAATCAGCCCCAGCATTTT.

This clone was counted a few times. The chain recombines TRBV27 with TRBJ1-4; possibly TRBD1 for D (6 bases). The CDR3 runs to 15 residues. Trimming pared 9 bases from V and 0 bases from J, leaving 14 bases between. Per the germline V gene, CDR1 is MNHEY and CDR2 is SMNVEV (reference sequence). CDR3 DNA: TGTGCCAGTGCTTCGACAGGCCCAACTAATGAAAAACTGTTTTTT. The encoded protein is CASASTGPTNEKLFF.

The sample holds one count of this clone. The CDR3 region is CASSLTGEQFF. DNA of the CDR3: TGTGCCAGCAGCTTAACGGGTGAGCAGTTCTTC. The chain combines TRBV7-9 with TRBJ2-1, with D uncertain. Looked up from germline, CDR1 is SEHNR and CDR2 is FQNEAQ (reference sequence). The ends were cut back, 2 bases at V and 9 bases at J, with 5 bases in the middle. The CDR3 sequence is 11 residues long. Combining the CDR3 with reference TRBV7-9 and TRBJ2-1 gives the whole variable domain DTGVSQNPRHKITKRGQNVTFRCDPISEHNRLYWYRQTLGQGPEFLTYFQNEAQLEKSRLLSDRFSAERPKGSFSTLEIQRTEQGDSAMYLCASSLTGEQFFGPGTRLTVL.

This sequence joins TRBV3-1 (or the pseudogene TRBV3-2) and TRBJ2-2; TRBD1 aligns across 9 bases. CDR1 is LGHDT, CDR2 YNNKEL, per germline (reference sequence). V was clipped by 0 bases and J by 1 base; unmatched bases: 6. The CDR3 loop spans 18 amino acids. In DNA, the CDR3 is TGTGCCAGCAGCCAAGAAGGGAGGGGACAGGGGAACACCGGGGAGCTGTTTTTT. This codes for CASSQEGRGQGNTGELFF.

Only one count was recorded for this clone. The chain is built from TRBV18 and TRBJ1-1; D ambiguous. Per the germline V gene, CDR1 is KGHSH and CDR2 is LQKENI. V was trimmed by 3 bases and J by 1 base, leaving 9 bases between them. The CDR3 extends over 14 amino acids. The DNA for the CDR3 is TGTGCCAGCTCACCCGCCTATCCGAACACTGAAGCTTTCTTT. This sequence encodes CASSPAYPNTEAFF.

Concerning this clone: Other DNA sequences in this sample translate to the same CDR3. This rearrangement joins TRBV6-6 to TRBJ1-3, with D perhaps TRBD1 (6 bases). Germline CDR1 and CDR2: MNHNY and SVGAGI (reference sequence). V shed 0 bases and J shed 0 bases, with 6 bases lying between them. The CDR3 runs to 15 residues. The CDR3 nucleotides read TGTGCCAGCAGTTACTCGACAGGCTCTGGAAACACCATATATTTT. Translation gives CASSYSTGSGNTIYF.

This chain uses TRBV7-7 with TRBJ1-4, with 8 bases identical to TRBD1. Losses at the gene ends were 2 bases for V and 4 bases for J; bases not matched to a gene: 3. Germline loops: CDR1 SSHAT, CDR2 FNYEAQ (reference sequence). CDR3 length equals 15 residues. The CDR3 here is CASSLRQGFNEKLFF. Here the CDR3 DNA reads TGTGCCAGCAGCTTAAGACAGGGGTTTAATGAAAAACTGTTTTTT.

The rearrangement uses TRBV11-2 and TRBJ1-2; TRBD1 matches 8 bases. This CDR3 has 15 residues. Per the germline V gene, CDR1 is SGHAT and CDR2 is FQNNGV. The V gene end was trimmed by 1 base and the J gene end by 6 bases; junction bases not matched to a gene: 7. The DNA for the CDR3 is TGTGCCAGCAGCTTAGTGACAGGGGTTGGCGATGGCTACACCTTC. Protein sequence: CASSLVTGVGDGYTF.

This clone was found a few times. The CDR3 coding sequence is TGTGCCAGCAGCCGAGGGACTAGCGGAACCTACGAGCAGTACTTC. Protein: CASSRGTSGTYEQYF. V and J are TRBV7-9 and TRBJ2-7, with 11 bases that match TRBD2. The CDR3 sequence is 15 residues long. In germline, CDR1 is SEHNR, CDR2 FQNEAQ (reference sequence). V lost 5 bases and J lost 2; bases outside the gene matches: 5.

CDR3 amino acids: CASSSGQEGSNQPQHF. CDR3 nucleotides: TGTGCCAGCTCATCGGGACAGGAGGGAAGCAATCAGCCCCAGCATTTT. The rearrangement links TRBV18 to TRBJ1-5, with 8 bases identical to TRBD1. With V trimmed by 5 bases and J by 1 base, 7 bases remained unmatched. The CDR3 totals 16 residues. The germline gives CDR1 KGHSH, CDR2 LQKENI.

V is TRBV29-1 and J is TRBJ1-1, with D possibly being TRBD1 (6 bases). The V gene lost 5 bases and the J gene lost 2 bases, with 15 bases spanning the gap. Germline V gene data show CDR1 as SQVTM and CDR2 as ANQGSEA. The CDR3 loop spans 14 amino acids. In DNA form, the CDR3 reads TGCAGCGTTCGGCGACAGGAGGTTAACACTGAAGCTTTCTTT. Its protein product is CSVRRQEVNTEAFF.

This clone came up once. The V and J genes are TRBV5-1 and TRBJ1-2; D might be TRBD1 (6 bases). The V end was cut by 4 bases, the J end by 7 bases, with 14 bases between. The CDR3 has 13 amino acids. Germline assignment: CDR1 SGHRS and CDR2 YFSETQ. The CDR3 sequence is CASSGTGRVGYTF. In DNA, the CDR3 is TGCGCCAGCAGCGGAACAGGGCGGGTTGGCTACACCTTC.

The rearrangement joins TRBV6-2 or TRBV6-3 to TRBJ2-3; the D gene is possibly TRBD1 (6 bases). Deletions cut 4 bases from V and 1 base from J, with 12 bases between. CDR1 and CDR2 from the germline V gene are MNHEY and SVGEGT. This CDR3 spans 15 amino acids. CDR3 loop: CASSSAGAGTDTQYF. The CDR3 DNA follows: TGTGCCAGCAGTTCGGCAGGGGCCGGCACAGATACGCAGTATTTT.

V and J are TRBV30 and TRBJ1-1; D gene uncertain. Between the trimmed V and J ends, which lost 4 bases and 1 base, there was a span of 10 bases. The CDR3 runs to 13 residues. Germline V gives CDR1 GTSNPN, CDR2 SVGIG (reference sequence). Written as DNA, the CDR3 is TGTGCCTGGACCAGGATCCCGAACACTGAAGCTTTCTTT. Translating gives CAWTRIPNTEAFF.

The chain uses TRBV11-2 and TRBJ1-1; tentatively, D is TRBD1 (5 bases). V gave up 1 base and J gave up 4 bases, with 10 bases separating them. Germline V gives CDR1 SGHAT, CDR2 FQNNGV. The CDR3 is 14 amino acids. CDR3 nucleotide sequence: TGTGCCAGCAGCTTAGTAGGGGTGGCCACTGAAGCTTTCTTT. This codes for CASSLVGVATEAFF.

The chain combines TRBV19 with TRBJ1-5; possible D gene TRBD1, 6 bases. The CDR3 has 16 amino acids. From germline, CDR1 is LNHDA and CDR2 SQIVND (reference sequence). Trimming cost V 5 bases and J 0 bases, with 14 bases left between them. CDR3 nucleotide sequence: TGTGCCAGTAGTGGGGGGGGCGTCAATAGCAATCAGCCCCAGCATTTT. This translates into CASSGGGVNSNQPQHF.

The chain employs TRBV20-1 and TRBJ2-3; D might be TRBD2 (6 bases). Germline V CDR1 and CDR2: DFQATT, SNEGSKA (reference sequence). The V end was cut by 3 bases, the J end by 4 bases, with 14 bases between. The CDR3 runs to 14 residues. The chain's CDR3 is CSASISGGPDTQYF. In DNA form, the CDR3 reads TGCAGTGCTAGTATCTCCGGGGGACCAGATACGCAGTATTTT.

V is TRBV6-5 and J is TRBJ1-4; 8 positions agree with TRBD1. V shed 4 bases and J 7 bases; nucleotides not matched to a gene: 8. The germline gives CDR1 MNHEY, CDR2 SVGAGI. The CDR3 loop spans 15 amino acids. The CDR3 coding sequence is TGTGCCAGCAGTTCCCAGGGGGCTCAGGGTGAAAAACTGTTTTTT. It encodes CASSSQGAQGEKLFF.

The chain carries TRBV5-1 and TRBJ2-3; D is undetermined. With 0 bases removed from V and 8 bases from J, the gap between germline ends came to 13 bases. Germline CDR1 SGHRS, CDR2 YFSETQ. This CDR3 comprises 14 residues. The CDR3 protein is CASSLAVESPTQYF. CDR3 sequence (DNA): TGCGCCAGCAGCTTGGCCGTGGAGAGCCCTACGCAGTATTTT. Combining the CDR3 with reference TRBV5-1 and TRBJ2-3 gives the whole variable domain KAGVTQTPRYLIKTRGQQVTLSCSPISGHRSVSWYQQTPGQGLQFLFEYFSETQRNKGNFPGRFSGRQFSNSRSEMNVSTLELGDSALYLCASSLAVESPTQYFGPGTRLTVL.

The CDR3 protein is CASTRAEPKGGLYEQYF. The CDR3 bases are TGTGCCAGCACGAGGGCCGAGCCAAAAGGCGGGCTCTACGAGCAGTACTTC. The chain uses TRBV5-5 and TRBJ2-7; D might be TRBD2 (5 bases). Germline V gene lookup returns CDR1 SGHKS and CDR2 YYEKEE (reference sequence). The CDR3 length is 17 residues. V lost 6 bases and J 3 bases, leaving 25 bases between the germline ends.

This chain joins TRBV4-2 and TRBJ2-2; no definite D call. Trimming took off 0 bases at V and 0 bases at J, with 11 bases between the two ends. CDR1 and CDR2 (germline): LGHNA, YNFKEQ. The length of the CDR3 is 17 residues. In nucleotides, the CDR3 is TGTGCCAGCAGCCAAGACCAGAGGCGGACGAACACCGGGGAGCTGTTTTTT. This codes for CASSQDQRRTNTGELFF.

The chain employs TRBV4-1 and TRBJ2-2; maybe TRBD1 (5 bases). V gave up 1 base and J gave up 7 bases, with 10 bases separating them. The CDR3 length is 14 residues. Germline CDR1 is MGHRA and CDR2 is YSYEKL. In nucleotides, the CDR3 is TGCGCCAGCAGCCAAGTAAAGGGGAACGGGGAGCTGTTTTTT. It yields the protein CASSQVKGNGELFF.

The J gene is TRBJ2-7, the V gene TRBV3-1 (or the pseudogene TRBV3-2), with TRBD1 matching over 7 bases. In germline, CDR1 is LGHDT, CDR2 YNNKEL (reference sequence). V lost 2 bases to trimming and J lost 4 bases; unmatched junction nucleotides: 2. This CDR3 has 13 residues. The chain's CDR3 is CASSQNRGYEQYF. The CDR3 bases are TGTGCCAGCAGCCAAAACAGGGGTTACGAGCAGTACTTC.

The rearrangement joins TRBV5-1 to TRBJ1-2; tentatively, D is TRBD1 (5 bases). V was trimmed by 1 base and J by 7 bases, leaving 11 bases between them. Germline V gives CDR1 SGHRS, CDR2 YFSETQ. The CDR3 spans 13 residues. CDR3 coding DNA: TGCGCCAGCAGCTTGTCCGGGGGAGGTGGCTACACCTTC. Translated, it gives CASSLSGGGGYTF.

This sequence joins TRBV2 and TRBJ1-5; D gene unclear. Deletions cut 3 bases from V and 6 bases from J, with 15 bases between. Germline assignment: CDR1 SNHLY and CDR2 FYNNEI. This CDR3 spans 15 amino acids. In DNA, the CDR3 is TGTGCCAGCAGTGAGTACCTTGGTGGCAGTCAGCCCCAGCATTTT. Translated: CASSEYLGGSQPQHF.